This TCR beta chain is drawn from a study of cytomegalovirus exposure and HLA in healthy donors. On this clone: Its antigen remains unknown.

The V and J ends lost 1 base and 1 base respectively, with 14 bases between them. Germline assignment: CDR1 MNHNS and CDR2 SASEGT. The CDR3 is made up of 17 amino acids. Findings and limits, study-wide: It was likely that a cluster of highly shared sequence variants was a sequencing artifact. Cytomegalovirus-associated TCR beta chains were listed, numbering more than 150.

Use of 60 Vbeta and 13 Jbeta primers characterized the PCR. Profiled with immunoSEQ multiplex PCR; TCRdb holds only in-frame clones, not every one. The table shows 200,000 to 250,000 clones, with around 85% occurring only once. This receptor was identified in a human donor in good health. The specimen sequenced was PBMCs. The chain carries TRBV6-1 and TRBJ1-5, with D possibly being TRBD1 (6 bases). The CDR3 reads CASSEGAAGESNQPQHF. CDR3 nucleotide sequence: TGTGCCAGCAGTGAAGGGGCAGCAGGGGAAAGCAATCAGCCCCAGCATTTT.